Listed here is a single T cell receptor beta chain. Its cognate antigen is unknown. The sample comes from a study of response to subunit inactivated influenza vaccine. Overall study findings and caveats: It was the authors' suggestion that each seasonal influenza vaccination recruits few new T cells.

Trimming shortened V by 6 bases and J by 5 bases, and 13 bases separated the two germline ends. This CDR3 spans 12 amino acids. Germline V gene sequence: CDR1 DFQATT, CDR2 SNEGSKA (reference sequence). Via MiXCR, TCRdb re-called the RT-PCR reads, giving one row per CDR3 protein. The table records about 620,000 distinct CDR3 sequences, 11% of them present only once. The same specimen was also included in a second study, on T cells expressing NK-cell markers. This second study says: With UMIs, 5'RACE template switching was used to make TCR beta cDNA. All TCR beta repertoires analysed originated from sorted CD3+CD56+NKG2C+, CD3+CD56+NKG2C- and CD3+CD56-NKG2C+ T cells. About six donors showed dominant NKG2C+ clonotypes comprising about 1.0-7.0% of their CD8+ T cells. In a few donors, dominant clonotypes made up roughly 28.3-65% of CD3+CD56-NKG2C+ cells.

The receptor was derived from a man in his fifties or sixties who received an inactivated influenza vaccine. V is TRBV20-1 and J is TRBJ1-1; no reliable D call. The specimen comprised PBMCs from blood, sampled on the day of vaccination. CDR3 sequence reads: CSAPAQGTEAFF. The CDR3 DNA reads as TGCAGTGCGCCGGCACAAGGTACTGAAGCTTTCTTT.